The next 14 T cell receptor beta chains were all read from a single sample in a study of human T cells and chemical hapten exposure. Using its own MiXCR run on the RACE reads, TCRdb lists one record per CDR3 protein. The sample includes around 99,000 distinct CDR3 sequences, roughly 12% of them seen just once. Time point indicated: patch test 1, 2 weeks after DPC sensitization. As for treatment: therapeutic diphenylcyclopropenone sensitization with weekly scalp DPC. Sequenced here: whole blood, sampled in connection with sensitization to the hapten diphenylcyclopropenone (DPC). These receptors came from a woman aged 40 to 50 with alopecia areata. Some clones in this sample may be carry-over from other donors' samples.

This clonotype was observed at least ten times. The rearrangement uses TRBV7-3 and TRBJ1-1; 8 nucleotides match TRBD1. Trimming cost V 5 bases and J 0 bases; bases outside gene matches: 14. The CDR3 is 18 residues long. Germline values: CDR1 SGHTA, CDR2 FQGTGA. The CDR3 DNA follows: TGTGCCAGCAGCGCTCCTCTCAGGGGGCTTAGGATGAACACTGAAGCTTTCTTT. Encoded protein: CASSAPLRGLRMNTEAFF.

The chain combines TRBV7-2 with TRBJ2-5; 7 bases fit TRBD2. This CDR3 has 16 amino acids. Per the germline V gene, CDR1 is SGHTA and CDR2 is FQGNSA. The J segment lost 5 bases and the V segment lost 8 bases, leaving 17 bases of the junction unmatched. CDR3 region: CASSPPRGRALETQYF. In DNA, the CDR3 is TGTGCCAGCTCTCCTCCAAGAGGGAGGGCTTTGGAGACCCAGTACTTC. The whole variable domain, filled in from reference TRBV7-2 and TRBJ2-5, reads GAGVSQSPSNKVTEKGKDVELRCDPISGHTALYWYRQSLGQGLEFLIYFQGNSAPDKSGLPSDRFSAERTGGSVSTLTIQRTQQEDSAVYLCASSPPRGRALETQYFGPGTRLLVL.

This clonotype was observed a few times. The chain links TRBV14 to TRBJ2-7, with D possibly TRBD2 on 6 matching bases. Germline V gene sequence: CDR1 SGHDN, CDR2 FVKESK. The CDR3 consists of 14 residues. Trimming pared 4 bases from V and 7 bases from J, leaving 17 bases between. The DNA of the CDR3 is TGTGCCAGCAGCCGAGCGGAGGGCTTGGGGGAGCAGTACTTC. It encodes CASSRAEGLGEQYF.

This clonotype was counted between two and nine times. The rearrangement uses TRBV5-6 and TRBJ1-1; weak D call: TRBD1 (6 bases). The CDR3 is 19 amino acids. Germline lookup yields CDR1 SGHDT and CDR2 YYEEEE. V dropped 2 bases and J dropped 0 bases, with 23 bases sitting between them. DNA of the CDR3: TGTGCCAGCAGCTTTCAAGCCGCAGGGGCTCTCCTATTGAACACTGAAGCTTTCTTT. Encoded protein: CASSFQAAGALLLNTEAFF. The entire variable domain, with the rest obtained from reference TRBV5-6 and TRBJ1-1, is as follows: DAGVTQSPTHLIKTRGQQVTLRCSPKSGHDTVSWYQQALGQGPQFIFQYYEEEERQRGNFPDRFSGHQFPNYSSELNVNALLLGDSALYLCASSFQAAGALLLNTEAFFGQGTRLTVV.

Only one count was recorded for this clonotype. A much larger clone differs from this one at a single base, so this may be a read error. The chain recombines TRBV7-2 with TRBJ2-5, with D unclear. CDR3 size: 11 residues. The germline V gene has CDR1 SGHTA and CDR2 FQGNSA. The CDR3 DNA reads TGTGTCAGCAGCCAAAGACAGACCCAGTACTTC. It translates to CVSSQRQTQYF.

CDR3 sequence reads: CASSVASGNYEQYF. DNA for the CDR3: TGTGCCAGCAGCGTAGCCAGCGGGAACTACGAGCAGTACTTC. V usage is TRBV9 and J usage is TRBJ2-7, with 7 bases aligning to TRBD2. The V segment lost 0 bases and the J segment 3 bases; nucleotides outside the gene matches: 3. CDR3 size: 14 residues. Per germline, CDR1 SGDLS and CDR2 YYNGEE.

The chain links TRBV9 to TRBJ2-5; 9 positions agree with TRBD2. The CDR3 has 16 amino acids. Germline V gene lookup returns CDR1 SGDLS and CDR2 YYNGEE. Trimming cost V 4 bases and J 0 bases; bases outside gene matches: 7. The CDR3 sequence is CASSPTSGRYQETQYF. The CDR3 DNA reads TGTGCCAGCAGCCCGACTAGCGGAAGGTACCAAGAGACCCAGTACTTC.

Concerning this clonotype itself: A junction end diverges from the germline sequence, so it may reflect a read error. This sequence joins TRBV20-1 and TRBJ2-3, with D possibly being TRBD2 (6 bases). The length of the CDR3 is 16 residues. Per germline, CDR1 DFQATT and CDR2 SNEGSKA (reference sequence). The chain's CDR3 is CCARDPYSGTTDTQYF. In DNA, the CDR3 is TGCTGTGCTAGAGATCCGTATAGCGGTACCACAGATACGCAGTATTTT.

The V call is TRBV7-6, the J call TRBJ2-3; D is unclear. Germline V CDR1 and CDR2: SGHVS, FNYEAQ. This CDR3 region has 13 residues. V shed 5 bases and J shed 2 bases, with 8 bases lying between them. CDR3 bases: TGTGCCAGCAGCCCACGCGACACAGATACGCAGTATTTT. Protein product: CASSPRDTDTQYF. The full variable domain, with the rest looked up from reference TRBV7-6 and TRBJ2-3, is GAGVSQSPRYKVTKRGQDVALRCDPISGHVSLYWYRQALGQGPEFLTYFNYEAQQDKSGLPNDRFSAERPEGSISTLTIQRTEQRDSAMYRCASSPRDTDTQYFGPGTRLTVL.

The CDR3 bases are TGTGCCAGCAGCTTCTCCGGGACCAACTACGAGCAGTACTTC. This translates into CASSFSGTNYEQYF. The genes are TRBV7-2 and TRBJ2-7; D is tentatively TRBD1 or TRBD2 (5 bases each). V lost 3 bases to trimming and J lost 3 bases, with 12 bases between them. CDR3 length: 14 residues. In germline, CDR1 is SGHTA, CDR2 FQGNSA.

The chain carries TRBV4-3 and TRBJ2-5; 8 bases line up with TRBD2. CDR1 is LGHNA and CDR2 is YSLEER in the germline V gene. Trimming cost V 0 bases and J 4 bases; bases outside gene matches: 10. The CDR3 covers 17 residues. As DNA, the CDR3 is TGCGCCAGCAGCCAAGAGAGTATCCGCGGGGGGCTAGAGACCCAGTACTTC. This sequence encodes CASSQESIRGGLETQYF.

The V and J genes are TRBV19 and TRBJ2-3, with D perhaps matching TRBD1 or TRBD2 (5 bases each). In germline, CDR1 is LNHDA, CDR2 SQIVND (reference sequence). This CDR3 is 14 amino acids long. V lost 7 bases to trimming and J lost 1 base, with 12 bases between them. The CDR3 DNA reads TGTGCCAGTACAGACCGGGGCGGCACAGATACGCAGTATTTT. Translating gives CASTDRGGTDTQYF.

The chain recombines TRBV5-1 with TRBJ1-2; the D gene is possibly TRBD1 (6 bases). The CDR3 totals 14 residues. Germline loops: CDR1 SGHRS, CDR2 YFSETQ. Deletions cut 2 bases from V and 0 bases from J, with 8 bases between. CDR3 nucleotide sequence: TGCGCCAGCAGCTTCGGGGGCTCTAACTATGGCTACACCTTC. Translating it yields CASSFGGSNYGYTF.

This clonotype was counted at least ten times. V is TRBV20-1 and J is TRBJ2-5, with 8 bases matching TRBD2. Germline values: CDR1 DFQATT, CDR2 SNEGSKA (reference sequence). The CDR3 runs 12 residues. The junction had 5 bases not matched to a gene; V was cut back by 6 bases and J by 5 bases. The CDR3 here is CSARTSRETQYF. The CDR3 DNA follows: TGCAGTGCGAGGACTAGCCGGGAGACCCAGTACTTC.